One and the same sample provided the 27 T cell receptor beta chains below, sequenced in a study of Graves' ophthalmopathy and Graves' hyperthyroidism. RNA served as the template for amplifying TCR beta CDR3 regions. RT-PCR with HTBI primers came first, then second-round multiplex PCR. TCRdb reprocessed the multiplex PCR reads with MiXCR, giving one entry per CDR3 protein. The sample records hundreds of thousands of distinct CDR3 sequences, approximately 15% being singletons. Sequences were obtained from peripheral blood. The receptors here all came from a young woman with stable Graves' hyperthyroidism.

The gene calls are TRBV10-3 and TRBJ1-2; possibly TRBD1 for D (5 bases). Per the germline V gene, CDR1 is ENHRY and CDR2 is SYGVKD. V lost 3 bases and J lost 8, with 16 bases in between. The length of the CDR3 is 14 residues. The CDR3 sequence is CAISDLQGGEGYTF. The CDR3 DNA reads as TGTGCCATCAGTGATTTGCAGGGAGGGGAGGGCTACACCTTC.

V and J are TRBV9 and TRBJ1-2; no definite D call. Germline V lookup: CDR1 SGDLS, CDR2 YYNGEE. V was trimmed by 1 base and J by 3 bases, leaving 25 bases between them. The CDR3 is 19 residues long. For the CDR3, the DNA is TGTGCCAGCAGCGTAAACCCCCCCTCTAAACTACCAGGTTACTATGGCTACACCTTC. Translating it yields CASSVNPPSKLPGYYGYTF.

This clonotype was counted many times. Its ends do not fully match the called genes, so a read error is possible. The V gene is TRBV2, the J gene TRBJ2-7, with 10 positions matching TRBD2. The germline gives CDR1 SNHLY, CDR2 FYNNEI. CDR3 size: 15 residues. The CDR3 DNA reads TGTGCCAGCAGAGAAGGACTAGCGGATTCCTACGAGCAGTACTTC. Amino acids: CASREGLADSYEQYF. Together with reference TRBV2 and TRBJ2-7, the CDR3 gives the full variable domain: EPEVTQTPSHQVTQMGQEVILRCVPISNHLYFYWYRQILGQKVEFLVSFYNNEISEKSEIFDDQFSVERPDGSNFTLKIRSTKLEDSAMYFCASREGLADSYEQYFGPGTRLTVT.

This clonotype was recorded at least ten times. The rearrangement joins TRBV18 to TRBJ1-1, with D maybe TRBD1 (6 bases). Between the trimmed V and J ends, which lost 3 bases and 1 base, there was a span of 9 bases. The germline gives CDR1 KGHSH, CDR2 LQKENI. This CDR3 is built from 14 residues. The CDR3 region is CASSPGATNTEAFF. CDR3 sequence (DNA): TGTGCCAGCTCACCGGGGGCCACGAACACTGAAGCTTTCTTT.

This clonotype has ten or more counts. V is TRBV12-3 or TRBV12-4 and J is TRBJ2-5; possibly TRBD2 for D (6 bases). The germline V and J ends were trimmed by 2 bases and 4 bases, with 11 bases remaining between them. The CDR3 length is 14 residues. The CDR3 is CASSLPGVAETQYF. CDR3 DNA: TGTGCCAGCAGTTTACCGGGAGTAGCAGAGACCCAGTACTTC.

The CDR3 reads CASSPAGGIKSYEQYF. The CDR3 DNA reads TGTGCCAGCAGTCCCGCGGGGGGGATTAAATCCTACGAGCAGTACTTC. The chain joins TRBV27 to TRBJ2-7; 9 positions match TRBD2. V gave up 5 bases and J gave up 1 base; unmatched junction bases: 9. Germline values: CDR1 MNHEY, CDR2 SMNVEV (reference sequence). This CDR3 is built from 16 residues.

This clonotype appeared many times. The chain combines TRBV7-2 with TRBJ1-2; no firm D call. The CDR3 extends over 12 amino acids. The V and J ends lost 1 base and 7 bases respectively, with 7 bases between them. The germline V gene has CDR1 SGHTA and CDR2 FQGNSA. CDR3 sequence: CASSLGTGGYTF. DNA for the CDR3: TGTGCCAGCAGCTTAGGGACGGGTGGCTACACCTTC. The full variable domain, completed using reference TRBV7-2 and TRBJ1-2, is GAGVSQSPSNKVTEKGKDVELRCDPISGHTALYWYRQSLGQGLEFLIYFQGNSAPDKSGLPSDRFSAERTGGSVSTLTIQRTQQEDSAVYLCASSLGTGGYTFGSGTRLTVV.

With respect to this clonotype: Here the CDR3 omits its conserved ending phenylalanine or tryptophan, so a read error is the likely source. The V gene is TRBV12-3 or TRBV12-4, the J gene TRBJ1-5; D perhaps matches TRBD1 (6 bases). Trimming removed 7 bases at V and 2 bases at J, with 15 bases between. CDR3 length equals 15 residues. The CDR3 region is CASTWSGAGNQPQHV. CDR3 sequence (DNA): TGTGCCAGCACCTGGTCAGGGGCAGGCAATCAGCCCCAGCATGTT.

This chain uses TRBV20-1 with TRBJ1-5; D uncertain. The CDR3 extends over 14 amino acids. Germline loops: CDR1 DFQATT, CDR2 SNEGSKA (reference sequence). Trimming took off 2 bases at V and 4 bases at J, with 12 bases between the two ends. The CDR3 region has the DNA TGCAGTGCTAGAAACCCTCCGTCGAATCAGCCCCAGCATTTT. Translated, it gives CSARNPPSNQPQHF.

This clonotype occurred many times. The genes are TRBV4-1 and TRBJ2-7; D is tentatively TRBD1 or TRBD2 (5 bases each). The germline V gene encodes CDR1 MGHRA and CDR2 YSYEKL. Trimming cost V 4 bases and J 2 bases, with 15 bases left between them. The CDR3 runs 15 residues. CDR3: CASSPRDGPPYEQYF. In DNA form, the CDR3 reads TGCGCCAGCAGCCCCAGGGACGGACCACCCTACGAGCAGTACTTC.

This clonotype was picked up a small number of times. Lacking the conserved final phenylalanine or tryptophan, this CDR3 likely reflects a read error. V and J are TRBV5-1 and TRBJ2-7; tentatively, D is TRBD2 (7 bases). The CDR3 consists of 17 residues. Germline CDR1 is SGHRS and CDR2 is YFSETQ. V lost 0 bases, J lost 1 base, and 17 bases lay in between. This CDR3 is CASSLVAGARGSYEQYS. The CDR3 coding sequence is TGCGCCAGCAGCTTGGTCGCGGGGGCGCGTGGGTCCTACGAGCAGTACTCC.

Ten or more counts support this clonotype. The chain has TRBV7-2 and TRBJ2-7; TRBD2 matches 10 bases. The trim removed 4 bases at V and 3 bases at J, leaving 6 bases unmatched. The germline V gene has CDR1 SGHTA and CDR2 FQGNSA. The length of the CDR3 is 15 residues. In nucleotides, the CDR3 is TGTGCCAGCAGCTATATAGCGGGGGGTTTCTACGAGCAGTACTTC. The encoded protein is CASSYIAGGFYEQYF.

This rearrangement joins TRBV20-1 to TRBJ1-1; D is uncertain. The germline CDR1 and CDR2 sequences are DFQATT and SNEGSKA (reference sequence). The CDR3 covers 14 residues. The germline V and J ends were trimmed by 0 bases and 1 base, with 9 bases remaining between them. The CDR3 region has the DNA TGCAGTGCTAGAGAACCCGGGAAGAACACTGAAGCTTTCTTT. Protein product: CSAREPGKNTEAFF.

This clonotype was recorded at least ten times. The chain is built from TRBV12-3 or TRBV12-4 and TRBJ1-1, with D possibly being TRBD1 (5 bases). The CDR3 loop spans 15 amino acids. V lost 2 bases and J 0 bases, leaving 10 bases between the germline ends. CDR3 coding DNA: TGTGCCAGCAGTTTACAAGGGGCGCTGAACACTGAAGCTTTCTTT. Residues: CASSLQGALNTEAFF.

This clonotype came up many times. CDR3 region: CASSRPRDRFSNQPQHF. The DNA of the CDR3 is TGTGCCAGCAGCCGCCCCCGGGACCGCTTTAGCAATCAGCCCCAGCATTTT. The genes are TRBV5-6 and TRBJ1-5, with D possibly matching TRBD1 (5 bases). The CDR3 sequence is 17 residues long. V gave up 4 bases and J gave up 0 bases, with 17 bases separating them. Germline-derived CDR1 and CDR2 are SGHDT and YYEEEE.

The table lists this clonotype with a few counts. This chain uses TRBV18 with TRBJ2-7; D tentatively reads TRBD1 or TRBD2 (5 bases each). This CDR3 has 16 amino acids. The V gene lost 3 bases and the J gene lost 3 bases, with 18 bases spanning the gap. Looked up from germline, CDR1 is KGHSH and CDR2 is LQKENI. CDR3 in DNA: TGTGCCAGCTCACCTTTTCCCGGGGCCCAAAACTACGAGCAGTACTTC. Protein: CASSPFPGAQNYEQYF.

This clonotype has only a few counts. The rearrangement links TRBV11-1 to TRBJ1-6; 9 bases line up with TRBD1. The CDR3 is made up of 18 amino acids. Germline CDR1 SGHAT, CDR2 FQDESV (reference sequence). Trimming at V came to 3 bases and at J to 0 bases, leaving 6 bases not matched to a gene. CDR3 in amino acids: CASSLGQGWSSYNSPLHF. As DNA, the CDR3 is TGTGCCAGCAGCTTGGGACAGGGTTGGAGCTCCTATAATTCACCCCTCCACTTT.

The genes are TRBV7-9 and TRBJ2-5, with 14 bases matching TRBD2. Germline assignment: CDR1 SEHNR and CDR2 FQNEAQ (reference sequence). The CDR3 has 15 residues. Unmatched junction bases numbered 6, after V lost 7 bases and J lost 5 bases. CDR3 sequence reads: CASTGLAGVWETQYF. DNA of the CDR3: TGTGCCAGCACGGGACTAGCGGGAGTATGGGAGACCCAGTACTTC. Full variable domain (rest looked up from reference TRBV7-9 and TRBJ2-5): DTGVSQNPRHKITKRGQNVTFRCDPISEHNRLYWYRQTLGQGPEFLTYFQNEAQLEKSRLLSDRFSAERPKGSFSTLEIQRTEQGDSAMYLCASTGLAGVWETQYFGPGTRLLVL.

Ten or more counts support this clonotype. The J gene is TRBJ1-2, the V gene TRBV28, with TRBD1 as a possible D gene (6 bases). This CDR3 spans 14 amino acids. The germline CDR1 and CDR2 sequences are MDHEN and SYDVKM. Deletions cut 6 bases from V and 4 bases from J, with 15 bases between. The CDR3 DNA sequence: TGTGCCAGCAGCCCAGCTACAGGGAGCTATGGCTACACCTTC. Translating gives CASSPATGSYGYTF.

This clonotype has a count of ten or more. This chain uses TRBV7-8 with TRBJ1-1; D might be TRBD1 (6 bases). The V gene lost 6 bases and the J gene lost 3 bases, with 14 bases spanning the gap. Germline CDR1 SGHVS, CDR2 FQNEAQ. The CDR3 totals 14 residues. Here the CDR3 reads CASRREQGYTEAFF. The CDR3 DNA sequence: TGTGCCAGCAGACGGGAACAGGGTTACACTGAAGCTTTCTTT.

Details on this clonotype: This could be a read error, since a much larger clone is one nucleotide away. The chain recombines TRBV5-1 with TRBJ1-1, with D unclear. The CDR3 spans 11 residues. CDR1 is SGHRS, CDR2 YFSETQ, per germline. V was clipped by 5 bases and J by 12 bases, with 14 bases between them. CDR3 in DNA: TGCGCCAGCAGGATACTAGGGCTGTCTTTCTTT. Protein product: CASRILGLSFF.

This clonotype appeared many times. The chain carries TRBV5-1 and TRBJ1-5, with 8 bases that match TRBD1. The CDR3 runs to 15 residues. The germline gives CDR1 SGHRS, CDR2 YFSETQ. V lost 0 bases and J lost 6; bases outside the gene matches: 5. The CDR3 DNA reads TGCGCCAGCAGCTTGGACGGGACAGGTTTTCAGCCCCAGCATTTT. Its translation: CASSLDGTGFQPQHF.

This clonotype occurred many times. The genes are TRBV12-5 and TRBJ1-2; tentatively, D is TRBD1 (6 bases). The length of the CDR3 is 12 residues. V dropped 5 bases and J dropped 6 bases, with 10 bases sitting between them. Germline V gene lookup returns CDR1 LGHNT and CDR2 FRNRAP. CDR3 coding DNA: TGTGCTAGTGGTAGGACAGCGGATGGCTACACCTTC. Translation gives CASGRTADGYTF.

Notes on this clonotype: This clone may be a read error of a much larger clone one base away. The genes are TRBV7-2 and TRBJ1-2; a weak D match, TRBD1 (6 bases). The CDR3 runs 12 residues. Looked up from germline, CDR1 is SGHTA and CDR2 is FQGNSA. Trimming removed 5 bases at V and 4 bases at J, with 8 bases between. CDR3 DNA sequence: TGTGCCAGCAGCGTAGGGGGCTATGGCTACACCTTC. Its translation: CASSVGGYGYTF.

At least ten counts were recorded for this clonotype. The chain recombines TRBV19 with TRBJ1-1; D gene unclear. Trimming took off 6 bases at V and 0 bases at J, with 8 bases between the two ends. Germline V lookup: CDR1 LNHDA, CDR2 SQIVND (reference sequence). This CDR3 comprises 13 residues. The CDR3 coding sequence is TGTGCCAGTAGGAAGGGAATGAACACTGAAGCTTTCTTT. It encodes CASRKGMNTEAFF.

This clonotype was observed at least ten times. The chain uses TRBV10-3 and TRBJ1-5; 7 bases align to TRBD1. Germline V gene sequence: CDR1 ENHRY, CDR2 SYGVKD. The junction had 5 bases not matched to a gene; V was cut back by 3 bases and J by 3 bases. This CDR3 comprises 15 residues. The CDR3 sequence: CAISDSGTDNQPQHF. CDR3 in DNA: TGTGCCATCAGTGACTCCGGGACAGACAATCAGCCCCAGCATTTT.

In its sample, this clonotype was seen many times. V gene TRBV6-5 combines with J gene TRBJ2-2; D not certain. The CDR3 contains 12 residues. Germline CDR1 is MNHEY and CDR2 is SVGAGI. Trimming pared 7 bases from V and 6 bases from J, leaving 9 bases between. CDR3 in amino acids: CASNFAAGELFF. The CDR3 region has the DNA TGTGCCAGCAATTTTGCGGCCGGGGAGCTGTTTTTT.